This T cell receptor beta chain was retrieved from a study of molecular identifiers for immune sequencing clone quantification. Study in general: In replicates, RNA from about 20,000 or 100,000 naive CD8 cells was split five ways, four sequenced. Study findings and constraints: Barcode sharing among identical TCR molecules could make large clones appear smaller. Among effectors, clones above 20 RNA copies held over 99% of molecules; among naive cells, under 1%.

As concerns this clonotype: What it binds is unknown. Given a much more abundant clone one base away, this may be a read error. The CDR3 does not end in the conserved phenylalanine or tryptophan, so this is likely a read error.

The ends lost 8 bases at V and 0 bases at J; junction bases unmatched: 13. This CDR3 region has 16 residues. The germline CDR1 and CDR2 sequences are MNHEY and SMNVEV (reference sequence). As previously described, bulk TCR libraries were made using listed TCR primers. TCRdb reanalysed the PCR reads using MiXCR and keeps one entry per CDR3 protein. The table lists hundreds of thousands of distinct CDR3 sequences, over 20% of them singletons. The sample consisted of naive CD8+ T cells from blood, with Jurkat cell RNA spiked in. Noted subset: FACS-sorted CD8+CD4-CCR7+CD45RA+ naive T cells. The receptor was derived from a human donor in good health. Some libraries in this study had Jurkat cell RNA spiked in. The rearrangement joins TRBV27 to TRBJ2-7; 7 bases match TRBD2. CDR3 protein: CASGNLSGPVSYEQYS. CDR3 DNA sequence: TGTGCCAGCGGGAACCTTAGCGGGCCGGTCTCCTACGAGCAGTACTCC.